These 18 T cell receptor beta chains came from one sample sequenced in a study of graft-versus-host responses after intestinal transplantation. Produced via immunoSEQ multiplex PCR; TCRdb's table is partial and in-frame only. The profile shows 25,000 to 35,000 clones, roughly 85% of them singletons. The material was PBMCs, obtained roughly 68 weeks after intestinal transplantation. The receptors were sampled from a human patient who received an intestinal transplant, so some T cells may come from the graft donor.

The rearrangement links TRBV6-6 to TRBJ2-7; D tentatively reads TRBD1 or TRBD2 (5 bases each). The CDR3 is 14 residues long. V lost 2 bases and J lost 6, with 14 bases in between. CDR1 and CDR2 (germline): MNHNY, SVGAGI (reference sequence). The CDR3 protein is CASSYGGVPSEQYF. CDR3 nucleotide sequence: TGTGCCAGCAGTTACGGGGGTGTACCCTCCGAGCAGTACTTC.

The chain joins TRBV18 to TRBJ1-4; unclear D gene. The CDR3 is 15 residues long. CDR1 KGHSH and CDR2 LQKENI come from the germline V gene. Trimming took off 0 bases at V and 7 bases at J, with 12 bases between the two ends. The CDR3: CASSPPGSFPEKLFF. The CDR3 nucleotides are TGTGCCAGCTCACCACCAGGGAGTTTTCCTGAAAAACTGTTTTTT.

The chain has TRBV19 and TRBJ2-5, with D unresolved. The closer fit of TRBJ2-7 to the DNA end suggests the J call may be wrong. The CDR3 is 15 amino acids. Germline-derived CDR1 and CDR2 are LNHDA and SQIVND (reference sequence). This chain's CDR3 is CASSIGPSSSYEQYF. CDR3 sequence (DNA): TGTGCCAGTAGTATCGGACCTTCGAGCTCCTACGAGCAGTACTTC.

The chain couples TRBV6-1 to TRBJ2-3, with 8 bases aligning to TRBD2. V trimming: 6 bases; J trimming: 6 bases; junction bases outside the gene matches: 2. CDR3 length: 12 residues. In germline, CDR1 is MNHNS, CDR2 SASEGT. CDR3 amino acids: CASSRLADTQYF. The CDR3 DNA is TGTGCCAGCAGCAGACTAGCGGATACGCAGTATTTT.

A single count supports this clone. The chain uses TRBV15 and TRBJ2-1; D is uncertain. Germline CDR1 is LNHNV and CDR2 is YYDKDF (reference sequence). Between the trimmed V and J ends, which lost 9 bases and 3 bases, there was a span of 18 bases. The CDR3 is 15 amino acids. CDR3 coding DNA: TGTGCCACAATGATTGGTGGGAAAGGCTACAATGAGCAGTTCTTC. It yields the protein CATMIGGKGYNEQFF.

The chain uses TRBV2 and TRBJ2-5; D is unclear. Trimming took 1 base from V and 4 from J, leaving 10 bases between them. Germline CDR1 and CDR2: SNHLY and FYNNEI. The length of the CDR3 is 14 residues. The CDR3 DNA is TGTGCCAGCAGTGAAGATCGTCCGCGAGAGACCCAGTACTTC. It translates to CASSEDRPRETQYF.

This chain links TRBV18 with TRBJ2-5; possible D gene TRBD2, 6 bases. This CDR3 spans 15 amino acids. Germline assignment: CDR1 KGHSH and CDR2 LQKENI. Between the trimmed V and J ends, which lost 3 bases and 5 bases, there was a span of 16 bases. Here the CDR3 reads CASSPTELARETQYF. The CDR3 DNA sequence: TGTGCCAGCTCACCGACAGAACTAGCTCGGGAGACCCAGTACTTC.

This chain links TRBV15 with TRBJ2-4; 14 bases agree with TRBD2. Germline lookup yields CDR1 LNHNV and CDR2 YYDKDF (reference sequence). The CDR3 runs to 20 residues. Trimming removed 0 bases from V and 0 bases from J; junction bases left unmatched: 7. The CDR3 sequence is CATSREWTSGGNSAKNIQYF. The CDR3 DNA follows: TGTGCCACCAGCAGAGAATGGACTAGCGGGGGGAACTCAGCCAAAAACATTCAGTACTTC.

The V gene is TRBV5-1, the J gene TRBJ1-4, with D hard to call. CDR1 and CDR2 from the germline V gene are SGHRS and YFSETQ. Trimming pared 5 bases from V and 5 bases from J, leaving 10 bases between. The CDR3 is made up of 13 amino acids. CDR3 coding DNA: TGCGCCAGCAGGAATACTTACAATGAAAAACTGTTTTTT. Protein product: CASRNTYNEKLFF.

This chain links TRBV6-1 with TRBJ2-7; 10 positions match TRBD1. V lost 5 bases, J lost 2 bases, and 3 bases stayed unmatched. Germline-derived CDR1 and CDR2 are MNHNS and SASEGT. The CDR3 spans 14 residues. This chain's CDR3 is CASSKDRGAYEQYF. CDR3 DNA sequence: TGTGCCAGCAGTAAGGACAGGGGGGCCTACGAGCAGTACTTC.

The chain carries TRBV6-1 and TRBJ1-2; 9 bases are a match to TRBD1. The CDR3 sequence is 15 residues long. Trimming took 0 bases from V and 4 from J; bases not matched to a gene: 3. CDR1 is MNHNS and CDR2 is SASEGT in the germline V gene. The chain's CDR3 is CASSEAHRGPYGYTF. The CDR3 coding sequence is TGTGCCAGCAGTGAAGCGCACAGGGGGCCCTATGGCTACACCTTC.

This clone has just one count. CDR3 residues: CSVETDTQYF. As DNA, the CDR3 is TGCAGCGTTGAAACAGATACGCAGTATTTT. The genes are TRBV29-1 and TRBJ2-3; D not certain. The V gene's germline CDR1 is SQVTM and CDR2 ANQGSEA. Trimming took 2 bases from V and 3 from J, leaving 0 bases between them. There are 10 residues in the CDR3.

The chain is built from TRBV7-9 and TRBJ2-7; weak D call: TRBD2 (5 bases). CDR3 length: 11 residues. Germline V lookup: CDR1 SEHNR, CDR2 FQNEAQ (reference sequence). V shed 5 bases and J shed 5 bases, with 7 bases lying between them. Here the CDR3 DNA reads TGTGCCAGCAGCCTCGGGGACGAGCAGTACTTC. It yields the protein CASSLGDEQYF.

This clone is a singleton in its sample. The rearrangement uses TRBV4-3 and TRBJ1-2; D perhaps matches TRBD1 (5 bases). Trimming stripped 0 bases from V and 5 bases from J, with 13 bases between. Germline V gene lookup returns CDR1 LGHNA and CDR2 YSLEER. The CDR3 consists of 15 residues. The CDR3: CASSQDSGLGYGYTF. In DNA form, the CDR3 reads TGCGCCAGCAGCCAAGATTCGGGACTGGGGTATGGCTACACCTTC.

V usage is TRBV6-5 and J usage is TRBJ1-6, with D possibly matching TRBD1 (6 bases). This CDR3 comprises 15 residues. The V gene's germline CDR1 is MNHEY and CDR2 SVGAGI. Trimming removed 2 bases at V and 2 bases at J, with 7 bases between. The CDR3 DNA is TGTGCCAGCAGTTACGGGGGCCCCTATAATTCACCCCTCCACTTT. Translated: CASSYGGPYNSPLHF.

The gene calls are TRBV28 and TRBJ2-7; 13 bases map to TRBD2. Looked up from germline, CDR1 is MDHEN and CDR2 is SYDVKM. V trimming: 2 bases; J trimming: 3 bases; junction bases outside the gene matches: 13. The CDR3 has 19 amino acids. The CDR3 DNA sequence: TGTGCCAGCAGTTTAACGGGACTAGCGGGGTCCGCAAGGATCTACGAGCAGTACTTC. It yields the protein CASSLTGLAGSARIYEQYF.

The V gene is TRBV5-1, the J gene TRBJ2-3; D ambiguous. CDR1 and CDR2 from the germline V gene are SGHRS and YFSETQ. This CDR3 has 13 residues. Trimming took 0 bases from V and 6 from J, leaving 8 bases between them. In nucleotides, the CDR3 is TGCGCCAGCAGCTTGGAATTCGCCGATACGCAGTATTTT. It codes for CASSLEFADTQYF.

This clone was observed once. V usage is TRBV19 and J usage is TRBJ2-2; 11 nucleotides align to TRBD2. Trimming took 2 bases from V and 4 from J; bases not matched to a gene: 6. CDR1 LNHDA and CDR2 SQIVND come from the germline V gene (reference sequence). The CDR3 is made up of 17 amino acids. CDR3 region: CASSIRFSGGATGELFF. The CDR3 DNA follows: TGTGCCAGTAGTATAAGATTTAGCGGGGGGGCCACCGGGGAGCTGTTTTTT.